This entry features one T cell receptor (beta chain) sequence. What it binds is not known. The data are from a study of beta chain features in type 1 diabetes. The study's findings and limits: A moderate, significant TCRB CDR3 shortening appeared in type 1 diabetes across four CD4+ subsets.

Markers CD45RO/CCR7/CD25/CD127/CD95/CD27 served to sort CD4+ naive, central memory, regulatory and stem cell-like memory cells. Of the isolated RNA, all was reverse transcribed, and so the sequenced material was expressed TCRB transcripts. Sequenced naive, central memory and regulatory T cell samples produced an average of about 3.6 million reads. Method: immunoSEQ multiplex PCR; TCRdb's copy keeps in-frame clones and lacks some. Here the sample spans roughly 260,000 clones, about a fifth being singletons. The ends lost 6 bases at V and 0 bases at J; junction bases unmatched: 10. The CDR3 runs 16 residues. In germline, CDR1 is MDHEN, CDR2 SYDVKM.

This sequence was found in a middle-aged woman with type 1 diabetes. The chain employs TRBV28 and TRBJ2-7; 8 positions agree with TRBD2. Source material: naive CD4+ T cells from blood. The DNA of the CDR3 is TGTGCCAGCAGCCTTGCCCGGGGGGGCGCCTCCTACGAGCAGTACTTC. It specifies CASSLARGGASYEQYF.